This TCR beta chain was documented in a study of beta chain features in type 1 diabetes. The CDR3 sequence is 13 residues long. The V end lost 3 bases, the J end lost 0 bases, and 6 bases lay between the germline ends. The germline V gene encodes CDR1 SGHVS and CDR2 FQNEAQ. Reverse transcription of all isolated RNA meant that expressed TCRB transcripts were sequenced. Libraries were prepared by immunoSEQ multiplex PCR; TCRdb keeps only in-frame clonotypes and omits some of them. This table holds hundreds of thousands of clones, around 28% found once. This receptor was obtained from a young man in good health. The chain is built from TRBV7-8 and TRBJ2-7; D is undetermined. The sample consisted of naive CD4+ T cells from blood. The CDR3 protein is CASSFVISYEQYF. The CDR3 region has the DNA TGTGCCAGCAGCTTCGTAATCTCCTACGAGCAGTACTTC.